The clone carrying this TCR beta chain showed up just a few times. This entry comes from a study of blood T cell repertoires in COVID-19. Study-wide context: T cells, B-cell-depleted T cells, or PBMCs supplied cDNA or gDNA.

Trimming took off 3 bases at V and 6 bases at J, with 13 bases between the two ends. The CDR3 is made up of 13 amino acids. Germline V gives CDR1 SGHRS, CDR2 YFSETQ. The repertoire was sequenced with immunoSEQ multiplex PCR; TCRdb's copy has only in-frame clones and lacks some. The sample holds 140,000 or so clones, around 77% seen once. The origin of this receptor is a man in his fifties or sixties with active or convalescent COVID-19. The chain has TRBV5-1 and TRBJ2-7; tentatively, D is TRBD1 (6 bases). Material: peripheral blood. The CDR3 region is CASSWVQGSEQYF. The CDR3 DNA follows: TGCGCCAGCAGCTGGGTACAGGGATCCGAGCAGTACTTC. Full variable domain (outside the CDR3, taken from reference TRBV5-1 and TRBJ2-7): KAGVTQTPRYLIKTRGQQVTLSCSPISGHRSVSWYQQTPGQGLQFLFEYFSETQRNKGNFPGRFSGRQFSNSRSEMNVSTLELGDSALYLCASSWVQGSEQYFGPGTRLTVT.